This entry lists 9 T cell receptor beta chains sequenced from one sample in a study of CD8+CD57+ T cells in acquired aplastic anemia. Patients selected for sequencing had displayed CD8+CD57+ cell expansion by flow cytometry. Genomic DNA served as template for TCR beta VDJ and CDR3 profiling. TCRdb reprocessed the reads with MiXCR, giving one entry per CDR3 protein. This sample has approximately 190,000 distinct CDR3 sequences, with 40% to 55% found just once. The source material was sorted CD4+, CD8+, or CD8+CD57+ T cells (not recorded which) from PBMCs. These receptors originate from a human donor with aplastic anemia.

The rearrangement uses TRBV27 and TRBJ2-7; tentatively, D is TRBD1 or TRBD2 (7 bases each). Trimming shortened V by 0 bases and J by 6 bases, and 18 bases separated the two germline ends. The CDR3 is 16 residues long. Germline V gene lookup returns CDR1 MNHEY and CDR2 SMNVEV (reference sequence). The CDR3 DNA sequence: TGTGCCAGCAGTTTATCCCTTGGGAGGGGGCTTGTCGAGCAGTACTTC. Amino acid sequence: CASSLSLGRGLVEQYF.

This chain joins TRBV4-3 and TRBJ2-7; D may be TRBD1 (5 bases). This CDR3 has 15 residues. Trimming took off 1 base at V and 4 bases at J, with 14 bases between the two ends. The germline CDR1 and CDR2 sequences are LGHNA and YSLEER. CDR3 loop: CASSQVIGAGYEQYF. The CDR3 bases are TGCGCCAGCAGCCAAGTGATTGGGGCTGGGTACGAGCAGTACTTC.

The chain employs TRBV20-1 and TRBJ1-1; D is unresolved. Trimming removed 4 bases from V and 4 bases from J, with 19 bases in between. The CDR3 is 15 amino acids. From germline, CDR1 is DFQATT and CDR2 SNEGSKA (reference sequence). The CDR3 spells CSAKDAEGSSTEAFF. CDR3 coding DNA: TGCAGTGCTAAGGACGCTGAGGGTTCGAGCACTGAAGCTTTCTTT.

This chain links TRBV10-1 with TRBJ1-2, with 7 bases that match TRBD1. This CDR3 is built from 15 residues. Germline values: CDR1 WNHNN, CDR2 SYGVQD (reference sequence). Trimming at V came to 7 bases and at J to 4 bases, leaving 12 bases not matched to a gene. The chain's CDR3 is CASISRQGIIYGYTF. CDR3 nucleotides: TGCGCCAGCATCTCGCGACAGGGAATTATCTATGGCTACACCTTC.

The rearrangement links TRBV19 to TRBJ2-5; a weak D match, TRBD1 (6 bases). V was trimmed by 1 base and J by 2 bases, leaving 8 bases between them. CDR3 length: 14 amino acids. CDR1 is LNHDA and CDR2 is SQIVND in the germline V gene (reference sequence). In DNA form, the CDR3 reads TGTGCCAGTAGTATAGGGACAGATCAAGAGACCCAGTACTTC. It yields the protein CASSIGTDQETQYF.

The chain carries TRBV15 and TRBJ2-1, with TRBD1 as a possible D gene (5 bases). Trimming removed 2 bases at V and 13 bases at J, with 15 bases between. In germline, CDR1 is LNHNV, CDR2 YYDKDF (reference sequence). The CDR3 consists of 13 residues. CDR3 sequence reads: CATSRQGASRQFF. In nucleotides, the CDR3 is TGTGCCACCAGCAGACAGGGCGCGAGCCGCCAGTTCTTC.

The genes are TRBV28 and TRBJ1-2, with D possibly TRBD1 on 5 matching bases. Per the germline V gene, CDR1 is MDHEN and CDR2 is SYDVKM. This CDR3 comprises 14 residues. Trimming took 2 bases from V and 0 from J, leaving 7 bases between them. CDR3 residues: CASSLTGPNYGYTF. DNA of the CDR3: TGTGCCAGCAGTTTAACAGGACCTAACTATGGCTACACCTTC.

The table lists this clonotype with many counts. This chain uses TRBV5-1 with TRBJ2-7, with TRBD1 identical over 11 bases. This CDR3 has 14 residues. The V segment lost 4 bases and the J segment 6 bases; nucleotides outside the gene matches: 6. Germline V CDR1 and CDR2: SGHRS, YFSETQ. The CDR3 reads CASSLRTGGAEQYF. The CDR3 nucleotides are TGCGCCAGCAGCCTGCGGACAGGGGGCGCCGAGCAGTACTTC.

This clonotype was seen more than once but under ten times. A clone one base away is much larger, so this may be a read error. The V call is TRBV7-2, the J call TRBJ2-7, with D possibly matching TRBD2 (6 bases). Trimming cost V 4 bases and J 0 bases, with 13 bases left between them. CDR3 size: 15 residues. Germline loops: CDR1 SGHTA, CDR2 FQGNSA. Here the CDR3 DNA reads TGTACCAGCAGCTCCCGGGACTTACTCTCCTACGAGCAGTACTTC. Translated: CTSSSRDLLSYEQYF.